This record concerns one T cell receptor beta chain sequence. Clones were sequenced by immunoSEQ multiplex PCR, and TCRdb holds only the in-frame ones, with some missing. The repertoire holds roughly 250,000 clones, with under 85% as singletons. The germline V gene has CDR1 MDHEN and CDR2 SYDVKM. This CDR3 spans 15 amino acids. Trimming pared 3 bases from V and 0 bases from J, leaving 12 bases between. The data were taken from a study of blood T cell repertoires in COVID-19. The clonotype comes from a human donor with COVID-19, enrolled during active disease. The donor label of this sample is uncertain. Sequenced: peripheral blood. This sequence joins TRBV28 and TRBJ2-7; D might be TRBD2 (6 bases). The CDR3 reads CASSFTGLSSYEQYF. The CDR3 nucleotides are TGTGCCAGCAGTTTTACGGGACTGAGCTCCTACGAGCAGTACTTC.